A few counts support the clone carrying this TCR beta chain. Its antigen is unidentified. The data were obtained in a study of graft-versus-host responses after intestinal transplantation. Overall study: All recipients were transplanted with multivisceral, liver-intestinal, or isolated intestinal grafts. The whole recipient group had anti-thymocyte globulin induction followed by tacrolimus and steroids for around three years.

Data came from immunoSEQ multiplex PCR; TCRdb stores just in-frame clones and leaves some out. The sample records more than 60,000 clones, 90% being singletons. V shed 8 bases and J 0 bases; nucleotides not matched to a gene: 3. The CDR3 loop spans 13 amino acids. Germline CDR1 and CDR2: MNHNY and SVGAGI (reference sequence). Study findings and constraints: There were GvH clones found in recipient marrow, and some of them appeared first in ileum or blood. Graft-donor T cell macrochimerism in patients accompanied high graft-versus-host to host-versus-graft clonal ratios in allografts.

The chain carries TRBV6-6 and TRBJ1-1, with TRBD1 identical over 7 bases. Sequences were derived from unstimulated CD8+ T cells sorted from spleen or lymph node cells, sampled before intestinal transplant. This TCR derives from a human donor who received an intestinal transplant. The CDR3 sequence: CASAGQLNTEAFF. The DNA for the CDR3 is TGTGCCAGCGCGGGACAGCTGAACACTGAAGCTTTCTTT.